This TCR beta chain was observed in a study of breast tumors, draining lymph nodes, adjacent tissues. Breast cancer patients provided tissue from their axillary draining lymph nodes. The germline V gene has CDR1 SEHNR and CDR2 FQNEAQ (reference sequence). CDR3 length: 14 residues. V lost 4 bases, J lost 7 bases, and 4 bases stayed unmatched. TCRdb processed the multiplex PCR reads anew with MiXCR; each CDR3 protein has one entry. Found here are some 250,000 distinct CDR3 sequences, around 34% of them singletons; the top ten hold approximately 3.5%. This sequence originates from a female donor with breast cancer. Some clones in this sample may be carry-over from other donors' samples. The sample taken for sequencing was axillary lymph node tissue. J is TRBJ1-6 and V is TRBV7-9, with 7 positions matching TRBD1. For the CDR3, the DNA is TGTGCCAGCAGCTGGAGACAGGGCAATTCACCCCTCCACTTT. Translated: CASSWRQGNSPLHF.